This is a list of T cell receptor beta chains from one sample in a study of cytomegalovirus exposure and HLA in healthy donors. Here immunoSEQ multiplex PCR was the method, and the copy in TCRdb shows in-frame clones only, minus some. The sample has approximately 120,000 clones; under 85% are singletons. Sequencing was carried out using PBMCs. The receptor source for this set is a young man in good health and CMV-seronegative. CDR3s include the opening cysteine and the closing phenylalanine or tryptophan. A D gene is named only where the DNA matches it firmly. The size entry is marked missing in some rows and otherwise reads once, few, many or a size class.

size | D | J | V | DNA | CDR3
- | - | TRBJ2-7 | TRBV5-4 | TGTGCCAGCAGCGGGACTTCCTACGAGCAGTACTTC | CASSGTSYEQYF
once | - | TRBJ1-2 | TRBV5-4 | TGTGCCAGCAGCTTGGGAGTGAACTATGGCTACACCTTC | CASSLGVNYGYTF
- | - | TRBJ1-1 | TRBV7-3 | TGTGCCAGCAGCTTGGGTGGGTCAACAGGGCCCACTGAAGCTTTCTTT | CASSLGGSTGPTEAFF
- | TRBD1 | TRBJ2-3 | TRBV28 | TGTGCCAGCAGTCTTAGACAGGGGGCACCCACAGATACGCAGTATTTT | CASSLRQGAPTDTQYF
- | TRBD2 | TRBJ2-7 | TRBV6-5 | TGTGCCAGCACTCTGGGAGGGGCGAACTCCTACGAGCAGTACTTC | CASTLGGANSYEQYF
- | TRBD1 | TRBJ1-2 | TRBV5-5 | TGTGCCAGCAGTGCTGCCAGGGGGGTTCGGGGCTACACCTTC | CASSAARGVRGYTF
- | - | TRBJ2-7 | TRBV5-1 | TGCGCCAGCAGCTTGGAGCGGTCCACCTACGAGCAGTACTTC | CASSLERSTYEQYF
once | TRBD2 | TRBJ2-1 | TRBV7-9 | TGTGCCAGCAGCCTTCTCCCGGGACTAGCGAGCGAGCAGTTCTTC | CASSLLPGLASEQFF
- | - | TRBJ2-6 | TRBV5-6 | TGTGCCAGCAGCTTGAATCTCCTAGCGCTTAGCTCTGGGGCCAACGTCCTGACTTTC | CASSLNLLALSSGANVLTF
- | - | TRBJ1-1 | TRBV10-3 | TGTGCCATCAAGACAACGACAGAGAACACTGAAGCTTTCTTT | CAIKTTTENTEAFF
- | - | TRBJ1-2 | TRBV15 | TGTGCCACCAGCAGAGATGGTGGGACATTCACGCATGGCTACACCTTC | CATSRDGGTFTHGYTF
- | - | TRBJ1-1 | TRBV11-3 | TGTGCCAGCAGTCGTGGTGGGCGTGCTTTCTTT | CASSRGGRAFF
- | TRBD1 | TRBJ2-1 | TRBV28 | TGTGCCAGCAGTTCCCCCGGGACAGGCAGTAATGAGCAGTTCTTC | CASSSPGTGSNEQFF
- | TRBD1 | TRBJ2-5 | TRBV2 | TGTGCCAGCAGGGGACAGGGAGAGACCCAGTACTTC | CASRGQGETQYF
- | - | TRBJ1-2 | TRBV27 | TGTGCCAGCAGCTCAGGCCACGACAGGAACTATGGCTACACCTTC | CASSSGHDRNYGYTF
- | - | TRBJ2-3 | TRBV19 | TGTGCCAGTAGTATAAGACGGGGAGATACGCAGTATTTT | CASSIRRGDTQYF
few | - | TRBJ2-1 | TRBV20-1 | TGCAGTGGGGCTAGCGACAATGAGCAGTTCTTC | CSGASDNEQFF
few | TRBD1 | TRBJ1-5 | TRBV19 | TGTGCCAGTAGGAGGGGACAGCAGACCAATCAGCCCCAGCATTTT | CASRRGQQTNQPQHF
- | TRBD1 | TRBJ2-1 | TRBV28 | TGTGCCAGCAGGGGGGGACAGGGCCTTCAGTATGAGCAGTTCTTC | CASRGGQGLQYEQFF
- | TRBD2 | TRBJ2-7 | TRBV29-1 | TGCAGCGTTGGCGGGGGATCCTCCCACGAGCAGTACTTC | CSVGGGSSHEQYF
once | TRBD1 | TRBJ1-1 | TRBV28 | TGTGCCAGCAGTGCCGGCCAGGGGGCGCAGACTGAAGCTTTCTTT | CASSAGQGAQTEAFF
- | - | TRBJ2-1 | TRBV30 | TGTGCCTGGAGTGTTAGTAGCAATGAGCAGTTCTTC | CAWSVSSNEQFF
few | - | TRBJ1-5 | TRBV10-2 | TGCGCCAGCACCTCAACAGGGATGAATCAGCCCCAGCATTTT | CASTSTGMNQPQHF
- | TRBD2 | TRBJ2-5 | TRBV4-1 | TGCGCCAGCAGCGGCCTAGCGGGGCCCTGGGAGACCCAGTACTTC | CASSGLAGPWETQYF
- | - | TRBJ1-5 | TRBV7-9 | TGTGCCAGCAGCTCAGAAGGGGATAGTCAGCCCCAGCATTTT | CASSSEGDSQPQHF
- | - | TRBJ1-1 | TRBV7-6 | TGTGCCAGCAGCTTAGATCCCAACAGGATCACTGAAGCTTTCTTT | CASSLDPNRITEAFF
- | - | TRBJ2-7 | TRBV6-5 | TGTGCCAGCCAAATCACAGGGTATTCTTCCTACGAGCAGTACTTC | CASQITGYSSYEQYF
- | TRBD1 | TRBJ2-5 | TRBV5-6 | TGTGCCAGCACCCCGGGACAGCCTCAAGAGACCCAGTACTTC | CASTPGQPQETQYF
- | - | TRBJ1-3 | TRBV2 | TGTGCCAGCAGTCCGACAGGCGGCTCTGGAAACACCATATATTTT | CASSPTGGSGNTIYF
- | TRBD2 | TRBJ2-2 | TRBV7-2 | TGTGCCAGCAGCTTATTAGCGGGGGGGCAGAACGGGGAGCTGTTTTTT | CASSLLAGGQNGELFF
once | TRBD2 | TRBJ2-1 | TRBV30 | TGTGCCTGGAAGCTAGCGGGAGATTCAACCAGGGGGTTCTTC | CAWKLAGDSTRGFF
- | TRBD2 | TRBJ2-5 | TRBV7-2 | TGTGCCAGCAGCCCTAGCGGGGGGGGACAAGAGACCCAGTACTTC | CASSPSGGGQETQYF
few | - | TRBJ2-3 | TRBV5-1 | TGCGCCAGCTCCATCGGGGGATACACAGATACGCAGTATTTT | CASSIGGYTDTQYF
- | - | TRBJ1-1 | TRBV23-1 | TGCGCCAGCAGTCTTCGAGGGACACCATTTAAATCCATTGAAGCTTTCTTT | CASSLRGTPFKSIEAFF
- | TRBD1 | TRBJ2-1 | TRBV29-1 | TGCAGCGTTTCACCTCCCGGACAGGGCTATTTTAATGAGCAGTTCTTC | CSVSPPGQGYFNEQFF
- | - | TRBJ1-5 | TRBV30 | TGTGCCTGGAGATCCGGGGTTTCCAATCAGCCCCAGCATTTT | CAWRSGVSNQPQHF
- | - | TRBJ1-2 | TRBV6-6 | TGTGCCAGCAGGTCGGGGCAGGGGTATGGCTACACCTTC | CASRSGQGYGYTF
- | - | TRBJ1-1 | TRBV7-3 | TGTGCCAGCAGCTGGGGGGGTGGCACTGAAGCTTTCTTT | CASSWGGGTEAFF
- | - | TRBJ1-2 | TRBV11-2 | TGTGCCAGCAGCCCTGGACAGATTTATGGCTACACCTTC | CASSPGQIYGYTF
few | - | TRBJ2-3 | TRBV7-9 | TGTGCCAGCAGCTTAAGGGGGTATGATCCAGGGAAAGGGGATACGCAGTATTTT | CASSLRGYDPGKGDTQYF
- | - | TRBJ1-4 | TRBV5-1 | TGCGCCAGCAGCTTGCAGGCTGCAACTAATGAAAAACTGTTTTTT | CASSLQAATNEKLFF
few | - | TRBJ2-7 | TRBV7-2 | TGTGCCAGCAGCCCCGTAGGGGTCGAAACCTACGAGCAGTACTTC | CASSPVGVETYEQYF
- | - | TRBJ2-7 | TRBV7-6 | TGTGCCAGCAGCTTAGATACTAGCAGCGAGCAGTACTTC | CASSLDTSSEQYF
once | TRBD2 | TRBJ2-1 | TRBV7-2 | TGTGCCAGCAGCTTAGTACCCGGGACTAGCGGGGGGGCCTTTAATGAGCAGTTCTTC | CASSLVPGTSGGAFNEQFF
few | - | TRBJ1-5 | TRBV28 | TGTGCCAGCAGTCGGGACAACAATCAGCCCCAGCATTTT | CASSRDNNQPQHF
- | TRBD1 | TRBJ1-2 | TRBV28 | TGTGCCAGCAGACTACAGGGGGCGAACTATGGCTACACCTTC | CASRLQGANYGYTF